One T cell receptor (beta chain) is described in this entry. What this receptor recognizes is not known. The input lacks base qualities; no much larger clone sits a single base away. This sample was taken from a study of lymphopenia after photon versus proton radiotherapy (dated by TCRdb to between 2018 and 2021). Study-level background: In patients with gastrointestinal tumors who developed high-grade lymphopenia, the study compared the immunological effects of photon radiation therapy with those of proton radiation therapy. A cohort of around 21 patients with gastrointestinal tumors who received either photon or proton therapy and subsequently developed lymphopenia was included. The study aimed to characterize how the two radiation modalities differ in their impact on the immune system. What the authors observed across the whole study: Among patients across the cohort who died, overall survival time showed an inverse correlation with a larger post-nadir drop in TCR diversity. After the lymphocyte count nadir, photon-treated repertoires showed oligoclonal expansion, especially of CD8+ Temra cells, which drove the drop in diversity. The authors looked at the survival association only in patients who died, and they framed better survival with proton therapy as a possibility rather than a demonstrated result. During treatment, patients who received proton therapy stayed relatively stable, whereas patients who received photon therapy lost naive T cells and TCR diversity and gained effector/memory populations.

Library preparation was by the immunoSEQ multiplex PCR assay. Deep sequencing of rearranged TCR beta loci, alongside multiparametric flow cytometry, was used to profile T cell repertoires. Held by TCRdb, this immuneACCESS table contains in-frame sequences only and omits some clones. Under half of the omission traces to an unresolved V gene where checked; the cause of the rest is unknown. The sample table contains roughly 58,000 clones; only one count was recorded for approximately 86% of them. The ten largest clones take up 9.5% to 15% of the sample. Including the terminal cysteine and phenylalanine, the CDR3 comprises 15 residues. The retained sequence is limited to the CDR3, 45 bases, with the frame set at the first base. V loses 0 bases of germline sequence and J loses 2 bases, and the interval between the two ends is 9 bases.

The sequencing here drew on peripheral blood, taken from a patient treated with proton-based radiotherapy. The TCR was taken from a man at least 80 years old with esophageal cancer. The chain is made from TRBV23-1 and TRBJ2-3; no D gene is confidently identified. TRBV23-1 qualifies as an ORF whose function is uncertain. The bases read TGCGCCAGCAGTCAATCCGAGTTTATCACAGATACGCAGTATTTT. It translates as CASSQSEFITDTQYF.